These 7 T cell receptor beta chains were all obtained from the same sample, sequenced in a study of chemoradiotherapy in HPV16-positive cancers. Sequenced by immunoSEQ multiplex PCR; TCRdb stores in-frame clones only, minus some. The top ten clones hold 8% to 10% of a sample with about 3,500 clones, about 86% of them seen once. Sample: tumor tissue, taken from a patient who underwent chemoradiotherapy. Every receptor here comes from a human donor with HPV-associated anogenital cancer.

This chain connects TRBV19 to TRBJ2-2, with D possibly being TRBD1 (5 bases). CDR3 size: 15 residues. Trimming took off 2 bases at V and 6 bases at J, with 13 bases between the two ends. Germline CDR1 reads LNHDA; CDR2 reads SQIVND (reference sequence). The CDR3 loop is CASSILDSRPGELFF. CDR3 DNA: TGTGCCAGTAGTATACTCGACAGCCGACCCGGGGAGCTGTTTTTT.

The rearrangement joins TRBV28 to TRBJ1-2; tentative D call: TRBD1 (5 bases). Trimming cost V 5 bases and J 6 bases, with 13 bases left between them. CDR1 is MDHEN, CDR2 SYDVKM, per germline. The CDR3 covers 13 residues. This chain's CDR3 is CASSTRDVHGYTF. CDR3 nucleotides: TGTGCCAGCAGTACCAGGGATGTGCATGGCTACACCTTC.

J is TRBJ1-1 and V is TRBV7-9; D is ambiguous. Germline lookup yields CDR1 SEHNR and CDR2 FQNEAQ (reference sequence). Trimming removed 0 bases from V and 4 bases from J, with 3 bases in between. The CDR3 consists of 12 residues. The CDR3: CASSLAGTEAFF. The CDR3 DNA sequence: TGTGCCAGCAGCTTAGCCGGCACTGAAGCTTTCTTT.

This clone has only a few counts. The chain is built from TRBV5-6 and TRBJ1-2; no clear D. Trimming took 3 bases from V and 2 from J, leaving 14 bases between them. The CDR3 length is 15 residues. The germline V gene has CDR1 SGHDT and CDR2 YYEEEE. Here the CDR3 reads CASSSPVEQNYGYTF. CDR3 DNA sequence: TGTGCCAGCAGCTCCCCCGTTGAGCAGAACTATGGCTACACCTTC.

The gene calls are TRBV7-9 and TRBJ2-5, with D unresolved. V was pared by 5 bases and J by 7 bases, with 8 bases between. This CDR3 is 11 amino acids long. The germline CDR1 and CDR2 sequences are SEHNR and FQNEAQ (reference sequence). This CDR3 reads CASSVDVTQYF. CDR3 in DNA: TGTGCCAGCAGCGTGGACGTGACCCAGTACTTC.

The V and J genes are TRBV5-1 and TRBJ2-5; D unresolved. Germline values: CDR1 SGHRS, CDR2 YFSETQ. The CDR3 covers 12 residues. Deletions cut 4 bases from V and 7 bases from J, with 11 bases between. CDR3 nucleotide sequence: TGCGCCAGCAGCCTTGATGGGTGGACCCAGTACTTC. Encoded protein: CASSLDGWTQYF.

The chain employs TRBV7-2 and TRBJ1-1; TRBD1 might be the D (5 bases). The CDR3 length is 15 residues. From germline, CDR1 is SGHTA and CDR2 FQGNSA. The V and J ends lost 1 base and 3 bases respectively, with 12 bases between them. The CDR3 coding sequence is TGTGCCAGCAGCTTAGAATCAGGGTCGGACACTGAAGCTTTCTTT. Its protein product is CASSLESGSDTEAFF.